This TCR beta chain stems from a study of blood T cell repertoires in COVID-19. For the study at large: Specimens from acute and convalescent COVID-19 originated in the United States, Italy and Spain. Nucleic acid was either cDNA or gDNA, and it came from T cells, B-cell-depleted T cells, or PBMCs.

Seattle's enrolled individuals joined amid active infection and were then monitored longitudinally. This clone was observed a handful of times. The authors' processing: Estimation of nucleated cell counts relied on the amplification of reference gene primers. Sequencing was performed with immunoSEQ multiplex PCR; in TCRdb, only in-frame clones are kept and a portion is missing. From that table come the V and J calls and clone size; the DNA was used to work out D and trimming. The table has about 95,000 clones, 80% to 90% seen once. Unmatched junction bases numbered 4, after V lost 4 bases and J lost 2 bases. This CDR3 is 14 amino acids long. Germline V lookup: CDR1 SGHDN, CDR2 FVKESK.

Sequenced: peripheral blood. The V and J genes are TRBV14 and TRBJ2-7, with 8 bases aligning to TRBD1. The source is a man at least 80 years old with COVID-19, enrolled during active disease. This CDR3 reads CASSPGQGPYEQYF. The CDR3 coding sequence is TGTGCCAGCAGCCCCGGACAGGGCCCCTACGAGCAGTACTTC.